These T cell receptor beta chains were read from a single sample in a study of cytomegalovirus exposure and HLA in healthy donors. Measured with immunoSEQ multiplex PCR; TCRdb has only the in-frame clones, and not every one. The sample contains about 190,000 clones, 87% of which appear only once. The sequenced material came from PBMCs. These receptors originate from a man aged 25 to 40 in good health and CMV-seronegative. Each CDR3 is given with its conserved first and last residue. A D gene is named only where the DNA matches it firmly. The size field is filled for only some rows; it gives once, few, many or a size class.

clone size | D gene | J gene | V gene | CDR3 protein | CDR3 DNA
- | - | TRBJ2-7 | TRBV29-1 | CSVTKPQVARGTYEQYF | TGCAGCGTCACCAAACCCCAGGTTGCCAGGGGCACCTACGAGCAGTACTTC
- | TRBD1 | TRBJ1-4 | TRBV4-1 | CASSQTETGYDEKLFF | TGCGCCAGCAGCCAAACCGAGACAGGGTATGATGAAAAACTGTTTTTT
- | TRBD1 | TRBJ2-7 | TRBV5-8 | CASSPGQVYEQYF | TGTGCCAGCAGCCCCGGACAGGTCTACGAGCAGTACTTC
once | - | TRBJ1-6 | TRBV6-1 | CASSTGNSPLHF | TGTGCCAGCAGCACAGGGAACTCACCCCTCCACTTT
few | TRBD1 | TRBJ1-4 | TRBV28 | CASSPGGGDEKLFF | TGTGCCAGCAGTCCAGGGGGCGGGGATGAAAAACTGTTTTTT
- | TRBD2 | TRBJ2-3 | TRBV7-9 | CASRTLAGDTDTQYF | TGTGCCAGCAGGACACTAGCGGGAGATACAGATACGCAGTATTTT
- | TRBD1 | TRBJ2-5 | TRBV7-9 | CANLTGTGLRETQYF | TGTGCCAATCTAACCGGGACAGGGCTTCGAGAGACCCAGTACTTC
- | TRBD2 | TRBJ2-1 | TRBV7-9 | CASSRGLAGNEQFF | TGTGCCAGCAGCAGAGGACTAGCGGGAAATGAGCAGTTCTTC
- | TRBD1 | TRBJ2-2 | TRBV27 | CASTRQGQTGELFF | TGTGCCAGCACCCGACAGGGACAAACCGGGGAGCTGTTTTTT
- | TRBD2 | TRBJ2-2 | TRBV4-2 | CASSQSIGAGGGTGELFF | TGTGCCAGCAGCCAGAGCATCGGGGCGGGAGGAGGAACCGGGGAGCTGTTTTTT
few | - | TRBJ2-3 | TRBV7-9 | CASSSTGDTQYF | TGTGCCAGCAGCTCTACAGGGGATACGCAGTATTTT
- | - | TRBJ2-2 | TRBV7-6 | CASSPRGELFF | TGTGCCAGCAGCCCTCGCGGGGAGCTGTTTTTT
once | TRBD1 | TRBJ1-2 | TRBV19 | CASSIGTGNYGYTF | TGTGCCAGTAGTATAGGGACAGGAAACTATGGCTACACCTTC
once | - | TRBJ1-5 | TRBV18 | CASSPRQATLNQPQHF | TGTGCCAGCTCACCACGGCAGGCAACACTGAATCAGCCCCAGCATTTT
- | TRBD2 | TRBJ2-7 | TRBV5-1 | CASSSGPERGTYEQYF | TGCGCCAGCAGCTCGGGCCCGGAGCGGGGGACCTACGAGCAGTACTTC
- | - | TRBJ2-3 | TRBV9 | CASSVGAGTTDTQYF | TGTGCCAGCAGCGTGGGGGCAGGCACCACAGATACGCAGTATTTT
few | - | TRBJ2-1 | TRBV6-6 | CASSYPNTGEQFF | TGTGCCAGCAGTTACCCTAACACGGGTGAGCAGTTCTTC
- | - | TRBJ1-5 | TRBV6-5 | CASSYSPGQPQHF | TGTGCCAGCAGTTACTCCCCAGGACAGCCCCAGCATTTT
- | - | TRBJ2-7 | TRBV29-1 | CSVEEAPRGYEQYF | TGCAGCGTTGAAGAGGCACCCCGAGGGTACGAGCAGTACTTC
- | - | TRBJ2-2 | TRBV5-6 | CASSLGIVRGNTGELFF | TGTGCCAGCAGCTTGGGGATTGTCAGGGGTAACACCGGGGAGCTGTTTTTT
- | TRBD1 | TRBJ2-1 | TRBV9 | CASSGEGTDSYNEQFF | TGTGCCAGCAGCGGAGAGGGGACAGACTCCTACAATGAGCAGTTCTTC
- | - | TRBJ2-2 | TRBV2 | CASREGYTGELFF | TGTGCCAGCAGGGAGGGGTACACCGGGGAGCTGTTTTTT
- | TRBD2 | TRBJ2-2 | TRBV28 | CAPSPSAGGGGHTGELFF | TGTGCCCCGTCCCCCTCGGCGGGAGGCGGCGGGCACACCGGGGAGCTGTTTTTT
- | TRBD2 | TRBJ2-1 | TRBV2 | CASSGSGFYNEQFF | TGTGCCAGTAGCGGGAGTGGTTTCTACAATGAGCAGTTCTTC
- | - | TRBJ1-1 | TRBV7-2 | CASSLGGMNTEAFF | TGTGCCAGCAGCTTAGGCGGAATGAACACTGAAGCTTTCTTT
- | TRBD2 | TRBJ2-5 | TRBV5-1 | CASSLGYTGLLQETQYF | TGCGCCAGCAGCCTGGGCTATACGGGACTATTACAAGAGACCCAGTACTTC
- | - | TRBJ2-4 | TRBV7-9 | CASSFSDTKNIQYF | TGTGCCAGCAGCTTTAGTGATACTAAAAACATTCAGTACTTC
few | - | TRBJ2-1 | TRBV7-2 | CASSFGPRAYNEQFF | TGTGCCAGCAGCTTTGGCCCTCGGGCCTACAATGAGCAGTTCTTC
once | TRBD1 | TRBJ1-5 | TRBV18 | CASSPTGTEDQPQHF | TGTGCCAGCTCACCTACCGGGACAGAAGATCAGCCCCAGCATTTT
- | - | TRBJ2-7 | TRBV6-1 | CVSSERFADYGEQYF | TGTGTCAGCAGTGAAAGGTTCGCAGACTACGGTGAGCAGTACTTC
few | - | TRBJ1-1 | TRBV18 | CASSSSTGRTTEAFF | TGTGCCAGCTCCAGCTCTACAGGGAGAACAACTGAAGCTTTCTTT
- | - | TRBJ2-7 | TRBV19 | CASSIGKGPGYLQYF | TGTGCCAGTAGTATAGGAAAAGGGCCAGGGTACCTACAGTACTTC
once | - | TRBJ2-1 | TRBV7-9 | CASSRGGSYNEQFF | TGTGCCAGCAGCAGGGGGGGGAGCTACAATGAGCAGTTCTTC
- | TRBD1 | TRBJ1-5 | TRBV6-5 | CASSGDRGSNQPQHF | TGTGCCAGCAGTGGGGACAGGGGAAGCAATCAGCCCCAGCATTTT
once | - | TRBJ2-7 | TRBV5-1 | CASSLGGGQTVSYEQYF | TGCGCCAGCAGCTTGGGTGGAGGGCAAACAGTCTCCTACGAGCAGTACTTC
- | - | TRBJ2-1 | TRBV20-1 | CSAPTTWSQFF | TGCAGTGCCCCGACTACATGGAGTCAGTTCTTC
- | - | TRBJ2-1 | TRBV5-4 | CASSLDLRGSYNEQFF | TGTGCCAGCAGCTTGGATCTGCGTGGCTCCTACAATGAGCAGTTCTTC
- | - | TRBJ2-7 | TRBV28 | CASSYDIRYEQYF | TGTGCCAGCAGCTACGACATCCGGTACGAGCAGTACTTC
few | TRBD2 | TRBJ2-7 | TRBV4-1 | CASSQDRASGGGYEQYF | TGCGCCAGCAGCCAAGATAGGGCTAGCGGGGGAGGCTACGAGCAGTACTTC
- | TRBD1 | TRBJ1-1 | TRBV28 | CATSAHAGQFNTEAFF | TGTGCCACCTCTGCTCATGCGGGACAGTTTAACACTGAAGCTTTCTTT
- | TRBD1 | TRBJ1-5 | TRBV4-1 | CASSQVGQGEQPQHF | TGCGCCAGCAGCCAAGTAGGCCAGGGGGAACAGCCCCAGCATTTT
once | - | TRBJ2-1 | TRBV9 | CASCPQGTYNEQFF | TGTGCCAGCTGCCCCCAGGGGACCTACAATGAGCAGTTCTTC
- | - | TRBJ1-2 | TRBV4-1 | CASSQAGGAVYGYTF | TGCGCCAGCAGCCAAGCGGGGGGGGCAGTCTATGGCTACACCTTC
- | TRBD1 | TRBJ1-5 | TRBV19 | CASSRTGGSNQPQHF | TGTGCCAGTAGCCGGACAGGGGGATCCAATCAGCCCCAGCATTTT
- | - | TRBJ1-3 | TRBV4-3 | CASSRTRLLIGGLPNTIYF | TGCGCCAGCAGCCGTACCAGGTTGCTTATAGGGGGTTTACCAAACACCATATATTTT